One and the same sample provided the 6 T cell receptor beta chains below, sequenced in a study of cytomegalovirus exposure and HLA in healthy donors. Use of 60 Vbeta and 13 Jbeta primers characterized the PCR. Here immunoSEQ multiplex PCR was the method, and the copy in TCRdb shows in-frame clones only, minus some. Of over 150,000 clones in the sample, more than 60% were seen once. Sequenced input: PBMCs. All receptors derive from a woman in her twenties or thirties in good health and CMV-seropositive.

The rearrangement links TRBV7-9 to TRBJ1-1; possibly TRBD1 for D (5 bases). This CDR3 comprises 13 residues. The V end lost 0 bases, the J end lost 10 bases, and 12 bases lay between the germline ends. CDR1 SEHNR and CDR2 FQNEAQ come from the germline V gene (reference sequence). CDR3 loop: CASSLAGAWVAFF. DNA of the CDR3: TGTGCCAGCAGCTTAGCAGGGGCATGGGTAGCTTTCTTT. The full variable domain, rest sourced from reference TRBV7-9 and TRBJ1-1, is DTGVSQNPRHKITKRGQNVTFRCDPISEHNRLYWYRQTLGQGPEFLTYFQNEAQLEKSRLLSDRFSAERPKGSFSTLEIQRTEQGDSAMYLCASSLAGAWVAFFGQGTRLTVV.

The J gene is TRBJ2-1, the V gene TRBV6-1; no clear D. The CDR3 loop spans 11 amino acids. V lost 6 bases and J lost 8, with 8 bases in between. Germline values: CDR1 MNHNS, CDR2 SASEGT. The CDR3 spells CASRAGYEQFF. The DNA of the CDR3 is TGTGCCAGCAGAGCCGGGTATGAGCAGTTCTTC.

This rearrangement joins TRBV12-5 to TRBJ1-1; 7 bases agree with TRBD1. Germline lookup yields CDR1 LGHNT and CDR2 FRNRAP. CDR3 length: 17 residues. The ends lost 2 bases at V and 0 bases at J; junction bases unmatched: 9. CDR3 loop: CASGLPRTGTMNTEAFF. CDR3 DNA sequence: TGTGCTAGTGGTTTGCCCCGGACAGGCACCATGAACACTGAAGCTTTCTTT.

V and J are TRBV11-2 and TRBJ2-5, with 9 positions matching TRBD1. Germline V gene data show CDR1 as SGHAT and CDR2 as FQNNGV. This CDR3 comprises 15 residues. V was clipped by 1 base and J by 5 bases; unmatched bases: 5. In DNA form, the CDR3 reads TGTGCCAGCAGCTTAGGGACAGGGGTAGGGGAGACCCAGTACTTC. Protein: CASSLGTGVGETQYF.

The chain joins TRBV1 to TRBJ1-5; the tabulated D call, TRBD1, remains unverified against the DNA. TRBV1 is recorded as a pseudogene. This CDR3 contains 18 residues. The CDR3 reads CTSSQVENGQYSNQPQHF. The CDR3 region has the DNA TGCACCAGCAGCCAAGTAGAGAACGGACAATATAGCAATCAGCCCCAGCATTTT.

In its sample, this clone was seen once. This sequence joins TRBV30 and TRBJ2-3; 10 bases are shared with TRBD2. Germline CDR1 reads GTSNPN; CDR2 reads SVGIG (reference sequence). The ends lost 3 bases at V and 4 bases at J; junction bases unmatched: 7. The CDR3 has 15 amino acids. CDR3 DNA sequence: TGTGCCTGGAGCAGGGGTAGCGGGAGGCCAGATACGCAGTATTTT. It is translated as CAWSRGSGRPDTQYF.